The 18 T cell receptor beta chains given below trace back to one sample, sequenced in a study of tumor-infiltrating lymphocytes in localized non-small cell lung cancer listed by TCRdb under 2021. Receptors were amplified or captured by the immunoSEQ multiplex PCR assay. Held by TCRdb, this immuneACCESS table contains in-frame sequences only and omits some clones. Under half of the omission traces to an unresolved V gene where checked; the cause of the rest is unknown. Across this sample there are about 15,000 clones, with roughly 76% seen only once. Just over 2.5% of the sample is taken by the ten largest. Sequencing was performed on lung tumor tissue. Receptors were obtained from a human donor with non-small cell lung cancer.

This clone was seen a few times. This chain uses TRBV5-8 with TRBJ2-6; no clear D. V was clipped by 2 bases and J by 0 bases, with 3 bases between them. Per the germline V gene, CDR1 is SGHTS and CDR2 is YDEGEE. The CDR3 contains 14 residues. CDR3 amino acids: CASSFDSGANVLTF. The CDR3, as DNA: TGTGCCAGCAGCTTTGACTCTGGGGCCAACGTCCTGACTTTC.

The V gene is TRBV30, the J gene TRBJ2-2; TRBD2 matches 9 bases. The germline CDR1 and CDR2 sequences are GTSNPN and SVGIG (reference sequence). The CDR3 covers 16 residues. The V gene end was trimmed by 2 bases and the J gene end by 8 bases; junction bases not matched to a gene: 12. CDR3 in amino acids: CAWSRSFSGSGGELFF. The CDR3 nucleotides are TGTGCCTGGAGTCGTTCTTTTAGCGGGAGTGGGGGGGAGCTGTTTTTT.

The chain carries TRBV30 and TRBJ2-5, with 14 nucleotides matching TRBD2. The V gene end was trimmed by 6 bases and the J gene end by 4 bases; junction bases not matched to a gene: 7. The CDR3 length is 15 residues. Germline values: CDR1 GTSNPN, CDR2 SVGIG (reference sequence). CDR3 bases: TGTGCCTGCAGTCCGGGACTAGCGGGAGTAGAGACCCAGTACTTC. This encodes CACSPGLAGVETQYF.

The rearrangement links TRBV11-3 to TRBJ2-7; weak D call: TRBD1 (5 bases). V was trimmed by 4 bases and J by 7 bases, leaving 14 bases between them. CDR3 length: 13 amino acids. Germline lookup yields CDR1 SGHNT and CDR2 YENEEA. The CDR3 region is CASSSIQASEQYF. The CDR3 region has the DNA TGTGCCAGCAGCTCAATACAGGCGTCGGAGCAGTACTTC.

The rearrangement joins TRBV7-2 to TRBJ2-5, with a weak D call TRBD1 (6 bases). The ends were cut back, 5 bases at V and 5 bases at J, with 18 bases in the middle. The length of the CDR3 is 15 residues. Germline CDR1 and CDR2: SGHTA and FQGNSA. The CDR3, as DNA: TGTGCCAGCAGCGTCCGGGCCGGAACAGGGGAGACCCAGTACTTC. It specifies CASSVRAGTGETQYF.

The chain employs TRBV7-9 and TRBJ2-7, with TRBD2 identical over 14 bases. The CDR3 is 16 amino acids. Trimming cost V 4 bases and J 5 bases; bases outside gene matches: 7. CDR1 SEHNR and CDR2 FQNEAQ come from the germline V gene (reference sequence). The CDR3 DNA reads as TGTGCCAGCAGCTCGCTCCCGGGACTAGCGGGAGACGAGCAGTACTTC. This sequence encodes CASSSLPGLAGDEQYF.

The chain couples TRBV7-9 to TRBJ2-1, with D perhaps matching TRBD2 (5 bases). The V gene's germline CDR1 is SEHNR and CDR2 FQNEAQ (reference sequence). V was trimmed by 5 bases and J by 5 bases, leaving 16 bases between them. This CDR3 is built from 15 residues. CDR3 in amino acids: CASSQGLAANNEQFF. CDR3 coding DNA: TGTGCCAGCAGCCAAGGACTGGCAGCAAACAATGAGCAGTTCTTC.

The V call is TRBV11-3, the J call TRBJ2-2; D possibly uses TRBD1 or TRBD2 (6 bases each). V was clipped by 2 bases and J by 2 bases, with 12 bases between them. Per germline, CDR1 SGHNT and CDR2 YENEEA. This CDR3 is 16 amino acids long. The CDR3 region has the DNA TGTGCCAGCAGCTTAAGGGGGGAGCCTAACACCGGGGAGCTGTTTTTT. This translates into CASSLRGEPNTGELFF.

This chain joins TRBV15 and TRBJ2-1; 8 bases are shared with TRBD1. Germline trimming cut 0 bases from V and 5 bases from J; bases unmatched to any gene: 3. This CDR3 spans 15 amino acids. Germline assignment: CDR1 LNHNV and CDR2 YYDKDF (reference sequence). The CDR3 region is CATSRDDRGDNEQFF. CDR3 sequence (DNA): TGTGCCACCAGCAGAGATGACAGGGGTGACAATGAGCAGTTCTTC. Full variable domain (rest looked up from reference TRBV15 and TRBJ2-1): DAMVIQNPRYQVTQFGKPVTLSCSQTLNHNVMYWYQQKSSQAPKLLFHYYDKDFNNEADTPDNFQSRRPNTSFCFLDIRSPGLGDTAMYLCATSRDDRGDNEQFFGPGTRLTVL.

The V and J genes are TRBV25-1 and TRBJ1-5; tentative D call: TRBD1 (5 bases). Germline CDR1 MGHDK, CDR2 SYGVNS. V lost 6 bases to trimming and J lost 10 bases, with 13 bases between them. The CDR3 length is 12 residues. CDR3 residues: CASSMSGTPQHF. Here the CDR3 DNA reads TGTGCCAGCAGCATGTCAGGGACCCCCCAGCATTTT.

The V and J genes are TRBV9 and TRBJ2-2, with D perhaps TRBD2 (6 bases). The CDR3 runs to 17 residues. V was trimmed by 2 bases and J by 4 bases, leaving 18 bases between them. Germline V gene sequence: CDR1 SGDLS, CDR2 YYNGEE. The CDR3 sequence: CASSVSSGAKTTGELFF. CDR3 nucleotide sequence: TGTGCCAGCAGCGTCAGTTCGGGAGCCAAGACCACCGGGGAGCTGTTTTTT.

The rearrangement joins TRBV5-3 to TRBJ2-1; TRBD1 aligns across 9 bases. TRBV5-3 is sorted into the ORF group, with uncertain function. The CDR3 spans 16 residues. With V trimmed by 4 bases and J by 1 base, 6 bases remained unmatched. CDR3 sequence (DNA): TGTGCCAGAAGCACCCGACAGGGGGGTTCCTACAATGAGCAGTTCTTC. Protein product: CARSTRQGGSYNEQFF.

This chain links TRBV5-4 with TRBJ2-7; TRBD1 agrees at 9 bases. Trimming removed 1 base from V and 3 bases from J; junction bases left unmatched: 5. CDR3 length: 15 residues. Looked up from germline, CDR1 is SGHNT and CDR2 is YYREEE (reference sequence). The CDR3 DNA is TGTGCCAGCAGCTTGTCTGGGACAGGGAGCTACGAGCAGTACTTC. Translating it yields CASSLSGTGSYEQYF.

The rearrangement joins TRBV15 to TRBJ1-1; D gene unclear. Trimming took off 2 bases at V and 1 base at J, with 5 bases between the two ends. Germline CDR1 and CDR2: LNHNV and YYDKDF (reference sequence). CDR3 length: 13 residues. The CDR3 region has the DNA TGTGCCACCAGCAGACAGGAGAACACTGAAGCTTTCTTT. The encoded protein is CATSRQENTEAFF.

The V and J genes are TRBV10-3 and TRBJ2-1; 12 nucleotides agree with TRBD2. Germline V gives CDR1 ENHRY, CDR2 SYGVKD. This CDR3 has 16 residues. J was trimmed by 5 bases and V by 4 bases; bases with no gene match: 6. CDR3 DNA: TGTGCCATCAGTGCTAAGACTAGCGGGAGCGACAATGAGCAGTTCTTC. Translating it yields CAISAKTSGSDNEQFF.

The table lists this clone with a few counts. The chain uses TRBV10-1 and TRBJ2-7, with 7 bases that match TRBD2. The V gene end was trimmed by 6 bases and the J gene end by 7 bases; junction bases not matched to a gene: 15. The CDR3 length is 15 residues. Germline V gene sequence: CDR1 WNHNN, CDR2 SYGVQD (reference sequence). The CDR3 spells CASSSVWAGVGEQYF. CDR3 DNA sequence: TGCGCCAGCAGCTCGGTGTGGGCGGGAGTCGGAGAGCAGTACTTC.

This rearrangement joins TRBV7-3 to TRBJ2-3, with TRBD1 identical over 10 bases. Germline V CDR1 and CDR2: SGHTA, FQGTGA. The CDR3 totals 14 residues. Trimming removed 4 bases from V and 4 bases from J; junction bases left unmatched: 2. The CDR3 protein is CASSSTGGPDTQYF. The CDR3 DNA is TGTGCCAGCAGCTCGACAGGGGGCCCAGATACGCAGTATTTT.

This rearrangement joins TRBV5-4 to TRBJ2-3; the D is unclear. The CDR3 sequence is 12 residues long. Germline CDR1 and CDR2: SGHNT and YYREEE (reference sequence). V lost 4 bases, J lost 6 bases, and 9 bases lay in between. In DNA, the CDR3 is TGTGCCAGCAGCCCGTCGTCCGATACGCAGTATTTT. Translated: CASSPSSDTQYF.